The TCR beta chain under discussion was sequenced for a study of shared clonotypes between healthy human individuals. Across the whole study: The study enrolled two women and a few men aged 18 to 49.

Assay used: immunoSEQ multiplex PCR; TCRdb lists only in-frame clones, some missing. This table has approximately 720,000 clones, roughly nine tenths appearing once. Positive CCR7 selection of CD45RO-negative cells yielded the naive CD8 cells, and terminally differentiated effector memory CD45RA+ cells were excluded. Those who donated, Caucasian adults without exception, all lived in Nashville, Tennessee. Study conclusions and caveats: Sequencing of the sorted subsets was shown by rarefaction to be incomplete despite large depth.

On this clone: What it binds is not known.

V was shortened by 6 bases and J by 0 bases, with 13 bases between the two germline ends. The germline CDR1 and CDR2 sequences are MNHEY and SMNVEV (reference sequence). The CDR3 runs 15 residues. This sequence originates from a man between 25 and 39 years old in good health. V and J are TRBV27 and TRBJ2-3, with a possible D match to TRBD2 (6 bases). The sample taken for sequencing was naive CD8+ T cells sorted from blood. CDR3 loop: CASSPLGGSTDTQYF. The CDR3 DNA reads TGTGCCAGCAGCCCTCTCGGGGGTAGCACAGATACGCAGTATTTT.